The clone carrying this T cell receptor beta chain was seen more than once but under ten times. What it binds is unknown. This CDR3 comprises 16 residues. Germline CDR1 is WSHSY and CDR2 is SAAADI. The V and J ends lost 0 bases and 4 bases respectively, with 15 bases between them. PCR was performed a second time for roughly 7 to 12 cycles using a sample-barcoded 5' primer and a J-beta primer mix. Each cDNA molecule carried a tag from a template-switch adaptor that contained 12 random nucleotides. TCRdb reprocessed the 5' RACE reads with MiXCR, giving one entry per CDR3 protein. The profile shows about 580,000 distinct CDR3 sequences, 40% to 50% of them singletons. The extraction recovered at least 5.5 micrograms of total RNA per sample. The source of the sample is a study of blood T cells in healthy people across ages. The study's findings and limits: Because sorting was not performed, PBMCs prevented conclusive naive versus antigen-experienced comparison. Getting older went along with TCR beta diversity per million T cells dropping roughly linearly.

Input material: blood. The origin of this receptor is a man older than 75 in good health. The chain recombines TRBV10-2 with TRBJ1-2; D perhaps matches TRBD1 (5 bases). The CDR3 coding sequence is TGCGCCAGCAGTGAGTCGACGGGGACGGAGACCTATGGCTACACCTTC. Its protein is CASSESTGTETYGYTF.